This record looks at one T cell receptor (beta chain) sequence and its context. Its antigen is not yet known. No much larger clone exists at a distance of one base, and base qualities are not known. This sample is part of a study of blood T cell repertoires in COVID-19 (dated by TCRdb to about 2020). With regard to the full study: Samples covering the acute and convalescent phases of COVID-19 were provided by collaborators in the United States, Italy and Spain. The material from the prospective study consisted of cDNA or gDNA derived from T cells, B-cell-depleted T cells, or PBMCs. Deeply sampled blood TCRbeta repertoires from subjects exposed to, actively infected with, or recovered from COVID-19 were included in the dataset. A freely available public database, intended as a resource for researchers studying the immune response to SARS-CoV-2, is where the repertoires were released. Samples came from the ongoing ImmuneRACE study (first 160 participants) plus 1,254 subjects from 6 global collaborators. Nearly every sample came with metadata listing a de-identified subject ID, COVID-19 status, age in years and sex. Where available, HLA class I and class II types were taken from metadata supplied by the sample provider and were not determined by assay-based typing. Study-wide conclusions, independent of this receptor: The amount of clinical and demographic metadata varied by source and participant and was provided uncurated.

A second Seattle source provided samples from volunteer blood donors who had recovered from COVID-19. The collaborating institutions used their own protocols to collect whole blood in K2EDTA tubes. For TCRbeta analysis, collaborators shipped samples in one of three forms: frozen whole blood, isolated PBMCs, or DNA extracted from either of those sample types. The germline V gene (reference sequence) provides CDR1 LGHDT and CDR2 YNNKEL. V is pared back by 1 base and J by 0 bases, with 15 bases lying between the germline termini. From cysteine to phenylalanine, the CDR3 is 17 amino acids long. Just the 51-base CDR3 DNA is kept, in frame starting at base 1. The immunoSEQ Assay, a bias-controlled multiplex PCR, was used to amplify TCRbeta CDR3 regions from genomic DNA. Turning to the authors' computational methods: The number of nucleated cells in each sample was estimated by amplification of reference gene primers within the assay. To quantify the absolute abundance of each unique TCRbeta CDR3 rearrangement, sequence reads were collapsed and filtered. For each sample, productive Simpson clonality was calculated by taking the square root of Simpson's diversity index across productive rearrangements. Entries here come from immuneACCESS through TCRdb and include only in-frame sequences with V and J called. Some clones fail to appear in such tables; in the studies checked, an unresolved V gene covers under half of the shortfall, and the cause of the remainder is unknown. The V and J calls and the clone size are those of that table, but D and trimming were determined from the DNA. A total of over 200,000 clones appear in this sample, around 86% of them only once. The ten largest clonotypes hold around 2% of the sample.

This receptor was obtained from a man aged 25-45 years who had recovered from COVID-19. The sample taken for sequencing was peripheral blood. The chain links TRBV3-1 (or the pseudogene TRBV3-2) with TRBJ1-2; 6 matching bases give a weak D call of TRBD1. DNA sequence: TGTGCCAGCAGCCAAGCGGGCAGGGGAGACGCTAACTATGGCTACACCTTC. It specifies CASSQAGRGDANYGYTF.